A selection of T cell receptor beta chains follows, all from one sample in a study of patients and donors after allogeneic stem cell transplantation. In TCRdb, the RT-PCR reads were re-called with MiXCR into one record per CDR3 protein. Of 200,000 to 250,000 distinct CDR3 sequences in the sample, over 12% were seen once. Sequencing input: blood, either unsorted or a sorted T cell fraction (not recorded which). The receptors originated from a human donor who was either an allogeneic HSCT recipient or a stem cell or donor lymphocyte infusion donor (not recorded which). It is not recorded whose cells these are; they may come from a transplant donor. The CDR3 runs from the conserved cysteine through the conserved F or W. D genes are given only for firm matches. Size values are once, few and many counts, or a class for expanded clones, and some rows have none.

D,V,J,size,DNA,CDR3
.,TRBV2,TRBJ1-1,.,TGTGCCAGCACCCTAGGACAGTCCCGGTCTTGGGCTTTCTTT,CASTLGQSRSWAFF
.,TRBV3-1,TRBJ2-3,.,TGTGCCAGCAGCCAAGATATCGGGGACGGCGCAGATACGCAGTATTTT,CASSQDIGDGADTQYF
.,TRBV20-1,TRBJ2-7,.,TGCAGTGCTAACCAGGGTTCGTACGAGCAGTACTTC,CSANQGSYEQYF
.,TRBV6-5,TRBJ2-7,.,TGTGCCAGCAGTTCGGTGTGGGGACCCGATTCCTACGAGCAGTACTTC,CASSSVWGPDSYEQYF
.,TRBV20-1,TRBJ1-2,.,TGCAGTGCTAGTGGCACAGGGTTCGACTATGGCTACACCTTC,CSASGTGFDYGYTF
.,TRBV6-1,TRBJ2-7,few,TGTGCCAGCAACGCCGAGGGGCGGGTAAGCTCCTACGAGCAGTACTTC,CASNAEGRVSSYEQYF
.,TRBV30,TRBJ1-3,.,TGTGCCTGGAGTGTAATCGGGGGAAACACCATATATTTT,CAWSVIGGNTIYF
.,TRBV24-1,TRBJ2-7,many,TGTGCCACCAGTGCCGCCGGGACGGAAGCCTACGAGCAGTACTTC,CATSAAGTEAYEQYF
TRBD2,TRBV5-1,TRBJ2-1,.,TGCGCCAGCAGCTCTAGCGGGAGGGGTAGCGATGAGCAGTTCTTC,CASSSSGRGSDEQFF
.,TRBV27,TRBJ2-7,few,TGTGCCAGCAGCCCGGACAGCGTCTACGAGCAGTACTTC,CASSPDSVYEQYF
.,TRBV5-1,TRBJ2-7,few,TGCGCCAGCAGCTTGGTTGCAGGGGCCTTTGGGAGCTACGAGCAGTACTTC,CASSLVAGAFGSYEQYF
.,TRBV4-1,TRBJ2-7,.,TGCGCCAGCAGCCAAAACTCTGCGCTGGAGGGGCAGTACTTC,CASSQNSALEGQYF
.,TRBV12-3/TRBV12-4,TRBJ2-7,.,TGTGCCAGCAGAGCCGACCCAGGGGACGAGCAGTACTTC,CASRADPGDEQYF
.,TRBV5-4,TRBJ1-1,.,TGTGCCAGCACCCGGCAGCGGGGGGCTTACACTGAAGCTTTCTTT,CASTRQRGAYTEAFF
.,TRBV20-1,TRBJ1-5,few,TGCAGTGCTAATGGTCCGGGGCTTAATCAGCCCCAGCATTTT,CSANGPGLNQPQHF
.,TRBV5-1,TRBJ2-5,.,TGCGCCAGCAGCCGCCCCAATGCAGGCGGGCAGACCCAGTACTTC,CASSRPNAGGQTQYF
.,TRBV7-3,TRBJ2-5,many,TGTGCCAGCAGCCCCGGAGGTTTCAACCAAGAGACCCAGTACTTC,CASSPGGFNQETQYF
.,TRBV12-3/TRBV12-4,TRBJ1-1,.,TGTGCCAGCAGCCGTCGATTGGGGGTAAACTCTGAAGCTTTCTTT,CASSRRLGVNSEAFF
.,TRBV20-1,TRBJ2-4,.,TGCAGTGCTAGTCAAACTCGATCCCTGATGATTCAGTACTTC,CSASQTRSLMIQYF
.,TRBV6-1,TRBJ2-6,once,TGTGCCAGCAGTGCCTTACAGGGAACTGGGGCCAACGTCCTGACTTTC,CASSALQGTGANVLTF
TRBD1,TRBV15,TRBJ2-3,many,TGTGCCACCAGCAGTACAGGGGATCGCACAGATACGCAGTATTTT,CATSSTGDRTDTQYF
.,TRBV6-1,TRBJ2-3,many,TGTGCCAGCAGTCCCTGGGGCAGGGTGGAGGATACGCAGTATTTT,CASSPWGRVEDTQYF
.,TRBV10-3,TRBJ2-3,many,TGTGCCATCAGTTTCCACCAGACAGATACGCAGTATTTT,CAISFHQTDTQYF